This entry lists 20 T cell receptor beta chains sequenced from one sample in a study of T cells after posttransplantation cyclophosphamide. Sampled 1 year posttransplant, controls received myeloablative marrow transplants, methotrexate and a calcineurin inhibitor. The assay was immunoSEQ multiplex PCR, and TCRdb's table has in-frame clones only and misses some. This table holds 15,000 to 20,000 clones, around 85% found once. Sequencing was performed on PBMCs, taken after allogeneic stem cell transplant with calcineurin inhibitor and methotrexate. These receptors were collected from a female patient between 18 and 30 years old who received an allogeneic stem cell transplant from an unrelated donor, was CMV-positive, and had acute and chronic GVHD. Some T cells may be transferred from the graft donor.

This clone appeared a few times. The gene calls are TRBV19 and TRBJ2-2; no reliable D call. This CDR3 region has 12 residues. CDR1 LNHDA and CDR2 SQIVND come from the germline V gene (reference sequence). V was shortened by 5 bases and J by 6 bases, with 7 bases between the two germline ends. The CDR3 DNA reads TGTGCCAGTAGTCAATGGCCCGGGGAGCTGTTTTTT. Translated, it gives CASSQWPGELFF. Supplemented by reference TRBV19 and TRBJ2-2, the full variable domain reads DGGITQSPKYLFRKEGQNVTLSCEQNLNHDAMYWYRQDPGQGLRLIYYSQIVNDFQKGDIAEGYSVSREKKESFPLTVTSAQKNPTAFYLCASSQWPGELFFGEGSRLTVL.

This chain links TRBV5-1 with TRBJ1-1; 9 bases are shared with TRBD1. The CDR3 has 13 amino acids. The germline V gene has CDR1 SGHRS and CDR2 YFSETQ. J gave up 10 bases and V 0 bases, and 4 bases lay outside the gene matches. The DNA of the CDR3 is TGCGCCAGCAGCTTGGCCCCGGGACAGGGAGCTTTCTTT. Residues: CASSLAPGQGAFF.

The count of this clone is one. In DNA form, the CDR3 reads TGTGCCAGCAGTGTAGAGGACAGTTTGTATTCACCCCTCCACTTT. Translated, it gives CASSVEDSLYSPLHF. The J gene is TRBJ1-6, the V gene TRBV6-5; TRBD1 might be the D (6 bases). The CDR3 length is 15 residues. Trimming removed 5 bases from V and 8 bases from J, with 16 bases in between. The V gene's germline CDR1 is MNHEY and CDR2 SVGAGI.

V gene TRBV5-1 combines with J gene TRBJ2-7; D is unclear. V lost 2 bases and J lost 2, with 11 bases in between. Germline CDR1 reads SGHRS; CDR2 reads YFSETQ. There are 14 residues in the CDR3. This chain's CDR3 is CASSFKMATYEQYF. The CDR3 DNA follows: TGCGCCAGCAGCTTTAAAATGGCCACCTACGAGCAGTACTTC.

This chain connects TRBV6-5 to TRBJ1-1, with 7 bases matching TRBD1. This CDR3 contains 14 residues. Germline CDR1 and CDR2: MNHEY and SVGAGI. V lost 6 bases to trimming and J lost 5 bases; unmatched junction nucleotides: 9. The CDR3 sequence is CASSRTSGGTEAFF. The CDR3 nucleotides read TGTGCCAGCAGCCGAACCTCAGGGGGGACTGAAGCTTTCTTT.

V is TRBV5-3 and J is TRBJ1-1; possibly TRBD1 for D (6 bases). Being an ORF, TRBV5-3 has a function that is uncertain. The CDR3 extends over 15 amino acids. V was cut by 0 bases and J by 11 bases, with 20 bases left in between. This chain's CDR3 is CARSLGRRRSGDAFF. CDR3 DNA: TGTGCCAGAAGCTTGGGCAGGAGGAGGTCAGGGGACGCTTTCTTT.

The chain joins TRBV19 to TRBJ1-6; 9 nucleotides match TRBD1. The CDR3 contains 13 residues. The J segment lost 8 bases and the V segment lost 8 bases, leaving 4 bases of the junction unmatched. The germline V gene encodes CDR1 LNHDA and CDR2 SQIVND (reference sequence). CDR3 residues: CASWDRVDSPLHF. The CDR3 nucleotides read TGTGCCAGTTGGGACAGGGTTGATTCACCCCTCCACTTT.

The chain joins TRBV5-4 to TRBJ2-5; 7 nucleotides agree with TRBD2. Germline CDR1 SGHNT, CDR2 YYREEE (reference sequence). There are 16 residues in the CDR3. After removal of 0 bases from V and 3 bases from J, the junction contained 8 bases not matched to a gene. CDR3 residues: CASSLGGGRGKETQYF. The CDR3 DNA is TGTGCCAGCAGCTTGGGGGGAGGGAGAGGGAAAGAGACCCAGTACTTC.

CDR3 sequence (DNA): TGTGCCAGCAGTAAAGCGGGAACTAGCACAGATACGCAGTATTTT. It specifies CASSKAGTSTDTQYF. This rearrangement joins TRBV28 to TRBJ2-3; the match to TRBD2 covers 7 bases. The CDR3 runs 15 residues. Germline V gives CDR1 MDHEN, CDR2 SYDVKM. The V and J ends lost 5 bases and 0 bases, in that order; junction bases with no gene match: 5.

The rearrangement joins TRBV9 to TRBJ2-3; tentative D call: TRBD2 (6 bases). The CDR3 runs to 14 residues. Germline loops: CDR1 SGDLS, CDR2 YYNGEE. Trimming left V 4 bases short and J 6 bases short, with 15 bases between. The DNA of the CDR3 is TGTGCCAGCAGCTCTAGAGCGGGTTTCGATACGCAGTATTTT. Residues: CASSSRAGFDTQYF.

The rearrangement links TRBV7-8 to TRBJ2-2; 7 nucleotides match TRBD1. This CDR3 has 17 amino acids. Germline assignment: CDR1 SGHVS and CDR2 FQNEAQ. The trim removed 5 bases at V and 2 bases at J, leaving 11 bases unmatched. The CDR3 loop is CASSGNTGVVNTGELFF. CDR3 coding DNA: TGTGCCAGCAGCGGCAACACAGGGGTCGTAAACACCGGGGAGCTGTTTTTT. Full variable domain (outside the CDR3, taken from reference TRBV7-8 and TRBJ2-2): GAGVSQSPRYKVAKRGQDVALRCDPISGHVSLFWYQQALGQGPEFLTYFQNEAQLDKSGLPSDRFFAERPEGSVSTLKIQRTQQEDSAVYLCASSGNTGVVNTGELFFGEGSRLTVL.

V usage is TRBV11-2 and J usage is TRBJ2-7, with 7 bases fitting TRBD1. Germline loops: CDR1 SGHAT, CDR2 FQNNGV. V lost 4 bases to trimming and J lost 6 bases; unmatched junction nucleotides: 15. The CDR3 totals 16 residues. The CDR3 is CASSYGARKGAGEQYF. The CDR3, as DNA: TGTGCCAGCAGCTACGGAGCCCGGAAGGGGGCGGGCGAGCAGTACTTC.

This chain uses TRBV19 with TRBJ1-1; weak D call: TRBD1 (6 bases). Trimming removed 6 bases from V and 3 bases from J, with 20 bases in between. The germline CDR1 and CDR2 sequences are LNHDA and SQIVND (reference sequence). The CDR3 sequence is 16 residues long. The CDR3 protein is CASRTTGTTVYTEAFF. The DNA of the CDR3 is TGTGCCAGTAGGACCACCGGGACAACCGTGTACACTGAAGCTTTCTTT.

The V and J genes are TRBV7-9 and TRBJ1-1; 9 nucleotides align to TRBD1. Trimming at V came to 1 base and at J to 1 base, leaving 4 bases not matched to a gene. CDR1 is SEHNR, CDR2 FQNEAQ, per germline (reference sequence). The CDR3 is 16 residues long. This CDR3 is CASSLVGTGSNTEAFF. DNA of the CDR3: TGTGCCAGCAGCTTAGTCGGGACAGGGTCGAACACTGAAGCTTTCTTT.

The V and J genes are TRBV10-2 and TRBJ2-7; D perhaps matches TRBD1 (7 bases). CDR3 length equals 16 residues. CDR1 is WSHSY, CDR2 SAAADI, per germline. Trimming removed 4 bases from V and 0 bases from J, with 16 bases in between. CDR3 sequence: CASSGPIRGDSYEQYF. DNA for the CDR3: TGCGCCAGCAGTGGGCCAATCAGGGGGGACTCCTACGAGCAGTACTTC.

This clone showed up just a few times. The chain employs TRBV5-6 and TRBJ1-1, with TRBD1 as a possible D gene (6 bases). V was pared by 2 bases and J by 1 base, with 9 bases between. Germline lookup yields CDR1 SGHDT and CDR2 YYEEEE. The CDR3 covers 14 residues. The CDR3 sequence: CASSFLGQNTEAFF. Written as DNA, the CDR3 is TGTGCCAGCAGCTTCCTGGGACAGAACACTGAAGCTTTCTTT.

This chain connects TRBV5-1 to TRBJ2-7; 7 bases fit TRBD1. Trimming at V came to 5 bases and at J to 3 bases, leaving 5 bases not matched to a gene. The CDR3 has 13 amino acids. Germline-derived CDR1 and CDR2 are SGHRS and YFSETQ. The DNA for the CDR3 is TGCGCCAGCAGTCGAGCAGGGGGCTACGAGCAGTACTTC. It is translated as CASSRAGGYEQYF.

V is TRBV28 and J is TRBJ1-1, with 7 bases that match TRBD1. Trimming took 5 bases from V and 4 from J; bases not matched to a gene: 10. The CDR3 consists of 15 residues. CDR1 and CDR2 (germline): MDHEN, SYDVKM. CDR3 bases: TGTGCCAGCAGTACCTTGACAGGGCGCGTCACTGAAGCTTTCTTT. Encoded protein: CASSTLTGRVTEAFF.

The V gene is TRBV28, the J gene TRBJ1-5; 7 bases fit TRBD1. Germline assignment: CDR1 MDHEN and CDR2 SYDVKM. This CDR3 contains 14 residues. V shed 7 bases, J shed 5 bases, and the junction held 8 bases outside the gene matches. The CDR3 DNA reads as TGTGCCAGCACCATGACAGGGACGTATCAGCCCCAGCATTTT. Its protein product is CASTMTGTYQPQHF.

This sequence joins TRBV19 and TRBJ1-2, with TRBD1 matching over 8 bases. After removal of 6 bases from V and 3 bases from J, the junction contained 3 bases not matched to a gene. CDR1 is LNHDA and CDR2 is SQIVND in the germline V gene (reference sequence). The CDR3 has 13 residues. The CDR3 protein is CASSQTGDYGYTF. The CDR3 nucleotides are TGTGCCAGTAGCCAGACAGGGGACTATGGCTACACCTTC.